Following are 17 T cell receptor beta chains from one sample sequenced in a study of blood T cell repertoires in COVID-19. Sequencing used immunoSEQ multiplex PCR; TCRdb keeps in-frame clones, though not all of them. The sample shows around 250,000 clones, more than 75% of them seen only once. Sequencing was performed on PBMCs or T cells enriched from blood (not recorded which). The receptors derive from a woman between 45 and 65 years old who had recovered from COVID-19.

V gene TRBV19 combines with J gene TRBJ1-1; possibly TRBD1 for D (6 bases). The V gene's germline CDR1 is LNHDA and CDR2 SQIVND (reference sequence). Trimming removed 7 bases at V and 4 bases at J, with 19 bases between. This CDR3 contains 15 residues. As DNA, the CDR3 is TGTGCCAGTACCAAAGGTCAGGGGCTTGGCACTGAAGCTTTCTTT. Translation: CASTKGQGLGTEAFF.

This sequence joins TRBV5-6 and TRBJ2-7, with a tentative D call TRBD1 (5 bases). V was pared by 4 bases and J by 2 bases, with 16 bases between. CDR3 size: 15 residues. Germline V gene lookup returns CDR1 SGHDT and CDR2 YYEEEE. The CDR3 DNA reads TGTGCCAGCAGCCAACTGGGCAGGGTCCCCTACGAGCAGTACTTC. Translated, it gives CASSQLGRVPYEQYF.

The V call is TRBV5-1, the J call TRBJ2-3; weak D call: TRBD2 (5 bases). With 7 bases removed from V and 5 bases from J, the gap between germline ends came to 5 bases. Germline CDR1 and CDR2: SGHRS and YFSETQ. This CDR3 is 10 amino acids long. The chain's CDR3 is CASRGDTQYF. CDR3 nucleotides: TGCGCCAGCCGGGGAGATACGCAGTATTTT.

V usage is TRBV5-1 and J usage is TRBJ1-6; D unclear. CDR1 SGHRS and CDR2 YFSETQ come from the germline V gene. This CDR3 has 13 residues. The germline V and J ends were trimmed by 0 bases and 8 bases, with 6 bases remaining between them. The CDR3 spells CASSLGLYSPLHF. Written as DNA, the CDR3 is TGCGCCAGCAGCTTGGGACTTTATTCACCCCTCCACTTT.

The chain combines TRBV5-1 with TRBJ1-1; unclear D gene. Looked up from germline, CDR1 is SGHRS and CDR2 is YFSETQ. The CDR3 extends over 16 amino acids. V lost 9 bases and J 1 base, leaving 22 bases between the germline ends. The CDR3 here is CATPVIRGRWNTEAFF. In DNA, the CDR3 is TGCGCCACCCCTGTGATCCGAGGCCGTTGGAACACTGAAGCTTTCTTT.

J is TRBJ1-3 and V is TRBV11-3; D may be TRBD1 (5 bases). V gave up 3 bases and J gave up 4 bases, with 7 bases separating them. Germline V lookup: CDR1 SGHNT, CDR2 YENEEA. The CDR3 totals 13 residues. For the CDR3, the DNA is TGTGCCAGCAGCTTGCCAGGGGGAAACACCATATATTTT. It is translated as CASSLPGGNTIYF.

In this sample, this clone turned up once. CDR3 in amino acids: CASSPRNTEAFF. In DNA, the CDR3 is TGTGCCAGCAGTCCCAGGAACACTGAAGCTTTCTTT. The chain uses TRBV12-3 or TRBV12-4 and TRBJ1-1; D unresolved. With 5 bases removed from V and 1 base from J, the gap between germline ends came to 5 bases. The CDR3 runs 12 residues.

The chain couples TRBV10-2 to TRBJ1-2, with D hard to call. This CDR3 has 12 amino acids. Trimming cost V 6 bases and J 8 bases, with 13 bases left between them. The germline V gene has CDR1 WSHSY and CDR2 SAAADI. The CDR3: CASSPVGLGYTF. CDR3 DNA: TGCGCCAGCAGCCCGGTTGGTTTGGGCTACACCTTC.

This sequence joins TRBV6-4 and TRBJ2-7; 7 bases match TRBD1. V shed 7 bases and J 6 bases; nucleotides not matched to a gene: 18. The CDR3 consists of 16 residues. The germline V gene has CDR1 MRHNA and CDR2 SNTAGT. DNA for the CDR3: TGTGCCAGCACCCACGTCCGTCGGGACAGAAGCGGCGAGCAGTACTTC. Translating it yields CASTHVRRDRSGEQYF.

V is TRBV6-5 and J is TRBJ2-1; 8 bases map to TRBD2. Germline CDR1 MNHEY, CDR2 SVGAGI. The CDR3 covers 13 residues. Trimming took 10 bases from V and 7 from J; bases not matched to a gene: 9. The CDR3 bases are TGTGCCACAAAAGCGGGAGCCGGAAATGAGCAGTTCTTC. It codes for CATKAGAGNEQFF.

This sequence joins TRBV18 and TRBJ2-7; TRBD1 matches 8 bases. The V segment lost 6 bases and the J segment 4 bases; nucleotides outside the gene matches: 11. Germline assignment: CDR1 KGHSH and CDR2 LQKENI. The CDR3 length is 15 residues. The CDR3 DNA is TGTGCCAGCTCCCCCAGGGGGCAGGGACCATACGAGCAGTACTTC. Amino acid sequence: CASSPRGQGPYEQYF.

The genes are TRBV25-1 and TRBJ2-7, with 7 bases matching TRBD1. Germline V gene sequence: CDR1 MGHDK, CDR2 SYGVNS. This CDR3 spans 12 amino acids. V lost 7 bases, J lost 7 bases, and 7 bases stayed unmatched. In nucleotides, the CDR3 is TGTGCCAGCACCAGGGGGTTTGGGGAGCAGTACTTC. It specifies CASTRGFGEQYF.

The chain has TRBV5-4 and TRBJ1-2; 8 nucleotides agree with TRBD1. V lost 3 bases, J lost 4 bases, and 8 bases stayed unmatched. CDR3 length: 15 amino acids. CDR1 and CDR2 (germline): SGHNT, YYREEE (reference sequence). The CDR3 here is CASSSDRVSVYGYTF. In nucleotides, the CDR3 is TGTGCCAGCAGCTCGGACAGGGTTTCGGTCTATGGCTACACCTTC. Variable domain in full (rest from reference TRBV5-4 and TRBJ1-2): ETGVTQSPTHLIKTRGQQVTLRCSSQSGHNTVSWYQQALGQGPQFIFQYYREEENGRGNFPPRFSGLQFPNYSSELNVNALELDDSALYLCASSSDRVSVYGYTFGSGTRLTVV.

The chain is built from TRBV2 and TRBJ2-3; 8 bases map to TRBD2. Per the germline V gene, CDR1 is SNHLY and CDR2 is FYNNEI. After removal of 1 base from V and 5 bases from J, the junction contained 11 bases not matched to a gene. This CDR3 has 17 amino acids. The CDR3 here is CASSEVVIGRAIDTQYF. The DNA for the CDR3 is TGTGCCAGCAGTGAAGTGGTGATCGGGAGGGCTATAGATACGCAGTATTTT.

V gene TRBV19 combines with J gene TRBJ2-1; 10 bases are a match to TRBD2. Germline lookup yields CDR1 LNHDA and CDR2 SQIVND (reference sequence). Losses at the gene ends were 3 bases for V and 7 bases for J; bases not matched to a gene: 6. CDR3 length: 15 residues. CDR3 residues: CASSILGTSVNEQFF. CDR3 in DNA: TGTGCCAGTAGTATCCTTGGGACTAGCGTTAATGAGCAGTTCTTC.

V and J are TRBV10-1 and TRBJ2-7; TRBD2 might be the D (8 bases). The germline V and J ends were trimmed by 4 bases and 7 bases, with 17 bases remaining between them. CDR1 is WNHNN and CDR2 is SYGVQD in the germline V gene (reference sequence). The CDR3 extends over 14 amino acids. The CDR3 coding sequence is TGCGCCAGCAGTGGGAGCGGGAGCAGGGGGGAGCAGTACTTC. It is translated as CASSGSGSRGEQYF.

The V and J genes are TRBV21-1 and TRBJ2-1; the table names TRBD2, a call not compared with the DNA. TRBV21-1 is a listed pseudogene. The CDR3 covers 19 residues. CDR3 sequence reads: CASSKPKRSGTSSYNEQFF. The CDR3 nucleotides are TGTGCCAGCAGCAAACCGAAGCGAAGCGGGACTAGCTCCTACAATGAGCAGTTCTTC.